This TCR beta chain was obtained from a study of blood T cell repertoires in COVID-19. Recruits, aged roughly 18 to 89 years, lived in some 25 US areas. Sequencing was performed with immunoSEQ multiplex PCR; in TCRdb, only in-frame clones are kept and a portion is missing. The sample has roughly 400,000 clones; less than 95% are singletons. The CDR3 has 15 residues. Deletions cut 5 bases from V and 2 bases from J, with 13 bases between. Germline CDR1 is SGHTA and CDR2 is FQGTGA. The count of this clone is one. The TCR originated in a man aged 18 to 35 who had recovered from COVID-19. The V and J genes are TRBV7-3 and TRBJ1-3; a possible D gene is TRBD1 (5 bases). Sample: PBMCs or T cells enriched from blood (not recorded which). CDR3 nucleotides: TGTGCCAGCAGCATTAGCGGGGGGACTGGAAACACCATATATTTT. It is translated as CASSISGGTGNTIYF.